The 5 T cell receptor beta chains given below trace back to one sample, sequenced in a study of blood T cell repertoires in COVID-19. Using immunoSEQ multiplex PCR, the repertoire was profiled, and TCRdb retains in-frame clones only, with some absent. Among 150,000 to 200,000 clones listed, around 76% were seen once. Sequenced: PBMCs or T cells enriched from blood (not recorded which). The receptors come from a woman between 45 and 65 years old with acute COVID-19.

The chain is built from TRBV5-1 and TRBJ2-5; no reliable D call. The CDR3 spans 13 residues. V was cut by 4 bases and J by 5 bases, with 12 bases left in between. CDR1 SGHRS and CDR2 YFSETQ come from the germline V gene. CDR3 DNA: TGCGCCAGCAGCAGCGCTCCCGTCGAGACCCAGTACTTC. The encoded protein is CASSSAPVETQYF. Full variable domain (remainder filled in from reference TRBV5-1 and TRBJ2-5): KAGVTQTPRYLIKTRGQQVTLSCSPISGHRSVSWYQQTPGQGLQFLFEYFSETQRNKGNFPGRFSGRQFSNSRSEMNVSTLELGDSALYLCASSSAPVETQYFGPGTRLLVL.

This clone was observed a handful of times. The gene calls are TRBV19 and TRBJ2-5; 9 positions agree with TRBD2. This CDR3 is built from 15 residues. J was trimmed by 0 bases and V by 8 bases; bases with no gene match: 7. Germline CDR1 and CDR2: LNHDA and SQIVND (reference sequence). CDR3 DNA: TGTGCCAGTGCCTTGGCGGGGGGGTACCAAGAGACCCAGTACTTC. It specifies CASALAGGYQETQYF.

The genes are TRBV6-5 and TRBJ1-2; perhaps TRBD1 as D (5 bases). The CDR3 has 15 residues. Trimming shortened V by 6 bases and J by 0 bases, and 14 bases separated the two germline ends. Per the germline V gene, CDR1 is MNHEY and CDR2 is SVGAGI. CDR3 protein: CASSDQGWTNYGYTF. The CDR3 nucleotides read TGTGCCAGCAGCGATCAGGGTTGGACTAACTATGGCTACACCTTC.

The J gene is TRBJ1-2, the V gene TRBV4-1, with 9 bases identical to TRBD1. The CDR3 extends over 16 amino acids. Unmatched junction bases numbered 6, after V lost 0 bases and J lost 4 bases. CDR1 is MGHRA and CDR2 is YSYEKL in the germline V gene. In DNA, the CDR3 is TGCGCCAGCAGCCAAGAGACAGGGGGAGTTGTCTATGGCTACACCTTC. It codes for CASSQETGGVVYGYTF.

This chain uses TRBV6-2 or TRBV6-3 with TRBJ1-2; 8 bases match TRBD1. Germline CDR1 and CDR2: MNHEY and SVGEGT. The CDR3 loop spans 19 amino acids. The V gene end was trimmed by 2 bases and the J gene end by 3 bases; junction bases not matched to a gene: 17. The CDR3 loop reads CASSYVPGTGRVQDYGYTF. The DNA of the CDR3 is TGTGCCAGCAGTTACGTGCCGGGGACAGGACGGGTACAAGACTATGGCTACACCTTC.